The clone carrying this TCR beta chain was counted at least ten times. TCR beta CDR3 regions were amplified from RNA transcripts. The first round was an RT-PCR with HTBI primers, and the second round was a multiplex PCR. TCRdb redid the calling of the multiplex PCR reads with MiXCR, one entry per CDR3 protein. Of hundreds of thousands of distinct CDR3 sequences listed, around 20% were seen once; the top ten hold 2.5% to 3%. Germline V lookup: CDR1 MDHEN, CDR2 SYDVKM. The CDR3 is made up of 12 amino acids. V lost 7 bases to trimming and J lost 6 bases, with 12 bases between them. The data stem from a study of Graves' ophthalmopathy and Graves' hyperthyroidism.

This sequence was found in a woman under 30 with stable Graves' hyperthyroidism. Input material: peripheral blood. The chain has TRBV28 and TRBJ1-2, with D possibly TRBD1 on 5 matching bases. The CDR3 region is CASTLAGHGYTF. CDR3 bases: TGTGCCAGCACCCTCGCGGGGCATGGCTACACCTTC.